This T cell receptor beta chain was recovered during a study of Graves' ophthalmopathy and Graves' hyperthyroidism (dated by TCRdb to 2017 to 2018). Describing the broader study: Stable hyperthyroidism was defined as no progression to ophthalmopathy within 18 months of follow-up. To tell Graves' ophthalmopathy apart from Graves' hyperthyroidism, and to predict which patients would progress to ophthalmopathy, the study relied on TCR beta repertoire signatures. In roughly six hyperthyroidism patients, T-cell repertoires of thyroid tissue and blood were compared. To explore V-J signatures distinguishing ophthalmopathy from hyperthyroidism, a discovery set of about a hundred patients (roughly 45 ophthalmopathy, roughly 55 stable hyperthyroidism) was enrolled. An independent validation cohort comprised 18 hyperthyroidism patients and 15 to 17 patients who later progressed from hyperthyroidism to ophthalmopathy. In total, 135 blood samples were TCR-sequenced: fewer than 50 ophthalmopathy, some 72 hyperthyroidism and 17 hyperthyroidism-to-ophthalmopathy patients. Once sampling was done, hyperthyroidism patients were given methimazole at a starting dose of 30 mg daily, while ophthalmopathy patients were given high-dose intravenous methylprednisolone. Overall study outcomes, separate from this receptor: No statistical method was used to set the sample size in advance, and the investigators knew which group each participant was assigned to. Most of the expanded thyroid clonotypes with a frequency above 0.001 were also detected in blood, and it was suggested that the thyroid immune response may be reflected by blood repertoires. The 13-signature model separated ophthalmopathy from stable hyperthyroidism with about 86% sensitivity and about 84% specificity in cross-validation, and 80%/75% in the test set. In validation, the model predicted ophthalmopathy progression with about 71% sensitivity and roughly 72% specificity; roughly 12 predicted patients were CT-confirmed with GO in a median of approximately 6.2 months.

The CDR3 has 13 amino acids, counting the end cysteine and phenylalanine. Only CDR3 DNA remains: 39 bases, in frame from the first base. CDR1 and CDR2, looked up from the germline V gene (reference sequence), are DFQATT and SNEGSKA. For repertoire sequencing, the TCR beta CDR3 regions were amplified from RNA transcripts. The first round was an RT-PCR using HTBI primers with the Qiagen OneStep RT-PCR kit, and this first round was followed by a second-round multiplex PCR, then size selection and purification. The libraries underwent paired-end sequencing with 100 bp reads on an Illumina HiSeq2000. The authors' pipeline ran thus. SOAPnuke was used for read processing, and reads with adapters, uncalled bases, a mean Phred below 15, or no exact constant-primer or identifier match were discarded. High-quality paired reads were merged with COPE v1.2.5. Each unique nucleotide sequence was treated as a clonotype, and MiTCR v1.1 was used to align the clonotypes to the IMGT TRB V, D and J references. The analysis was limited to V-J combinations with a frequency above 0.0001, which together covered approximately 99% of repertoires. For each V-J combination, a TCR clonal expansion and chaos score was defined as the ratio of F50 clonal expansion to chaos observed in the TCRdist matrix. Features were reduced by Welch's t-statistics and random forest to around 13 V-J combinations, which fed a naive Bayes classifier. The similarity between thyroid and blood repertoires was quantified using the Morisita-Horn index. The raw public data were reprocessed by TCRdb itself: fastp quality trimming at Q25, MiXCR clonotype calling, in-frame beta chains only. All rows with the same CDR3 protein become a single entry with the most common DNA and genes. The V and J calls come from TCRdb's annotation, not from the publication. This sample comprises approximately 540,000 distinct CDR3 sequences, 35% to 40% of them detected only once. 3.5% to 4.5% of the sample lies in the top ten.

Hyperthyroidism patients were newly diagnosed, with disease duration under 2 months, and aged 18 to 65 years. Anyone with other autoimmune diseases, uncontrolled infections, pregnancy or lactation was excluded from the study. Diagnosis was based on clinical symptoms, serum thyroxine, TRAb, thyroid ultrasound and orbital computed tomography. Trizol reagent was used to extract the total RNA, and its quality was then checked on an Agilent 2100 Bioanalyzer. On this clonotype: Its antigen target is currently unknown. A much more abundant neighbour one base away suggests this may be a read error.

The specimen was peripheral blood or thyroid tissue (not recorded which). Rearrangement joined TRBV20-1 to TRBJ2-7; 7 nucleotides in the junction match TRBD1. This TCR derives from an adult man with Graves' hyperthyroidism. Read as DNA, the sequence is TGCACTGCTAGAGGGGACAGCTCCTACGAGCAGTACTTC. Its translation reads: CTARGDSSYEQYF.